The 14 T cell receptor beta chains listed next were all sequenced from one sample in a study of T cell therapy after organ transplantation. These receptors lack a known antigen. Assay used: immunoSEQ multiplex PCR; TCRdb lists only in-frame clones, some missing. Of about 20,000 clones in the sample, about four fifths were seen once. Time point meaning: 20-29 weeks after completion of therapy. Sequencing was performed on CD8+ T cells from blood, taken after autologous CMV-specific T cell therapy. The receptors were sampled from a human patient who had received a solid organ transplant and had CMV disease. The graft donor may be the source of some T cells.

This clone came up once. The chain links TRBV2 to TRBJ2-3; D is tentatively TRBD1 or TRBD2 (6 bases each). The CDR3 is 14 residues long. V lost 9 bases and J 2 bases, leaving 15 bases between the germline ends. Germline CDR1 reads SNHLY; CDR2 reads FYNNEI. For the CDR3, the DNA is TGTGCCAGGCAGGGGAGGTTTGTCACAGATACGCAGTATTTT. Its translation is CARQGRFVTDTQYF.

V gene TRBV7-3 combines with J gene TRBJ2-1, with 11 bases identical to TRBD2. The length of the CDR3 is 16 residues. Per germline, CDR1 SGHTA and CDR2 FQGTGA. Germline trimming cut 5 bases from V and 6 bases from J; bases unmatched to any gene: 9. The CDR3 sequence is CASSPFTSGSSNEQFF. The CDR3 nucleotides read TGTGCCAGCAGCCCTTTTACTAGCGGGAGCTCCAATGAGCAGTTCTTC.

The CDR3 nucleotides are TGTGCCAGCAGTCCCGATTGGGGGATGAGGGGCTACAATGAGCAGTTCTTC. Encoded protein: CASSPDWGMRGYNEQFF. The V call is TRBV28, the J call TRBJ2-1; D may match TRBD1 or TRBD2 (5 bases each). Germline lookup yields CDR1 MDHEN and CDR2 SYDVKM. The CDR3 consists of 17 residues. The V gene lost 5 bases and the J gene lost 3 bases, with 20 bases spanning the gap.

CDR3 protein: CAWSVSQDGQYF. Written as DNA, the CDR3 is TGTGCCTGGAGTGTCAGTCAGGACGGGCAGTACTTC. V usage is TRBV30 and J usage is TRBJ2-7; no clear D gene. Trimming pared 0 bases from V and 9 bases from J, leaving 12 bases between. The CDR3 is 12 amino acids. Germline V CDR1 and CDR2: GTSNPN, SVGIG (reference sequence).

The J gene is TRBJ2-1, the V gene TRBV28, with 14 positions matching TRBD2. Trimming removed 5 bases from V and 8 bases from J; junction bases left unmatched: 5. The V gene's germline CDR1 is MDHEN and CDR2 SYDVKM. The CDR3 runs 15 residues. In DNA, the CDR3 is TGTGCCAGCAGTCATCGGACTAGCGGGAGGTATGAGCAGTTCTTC. It codes for CASSHRTSGRYEQFF.

CDR3 sequence: CASSFATSGRAPQETQYF. CDR3 nucleotides: TGTGCCAGCAGCTTTGCGACTAGCGGGAGAGCCCCACAAGAGACCCAGTACTTC. The chain joins TRBV7-7 to TRBJ2-5; TRBD2 aligns across 12 bases. The germline gives CDR1 SSHAT, CDR2 FNYEAQ (reference sequence). The CDR3 is 18 amino acids. J gave up 2 bases and V 3 bases, and 10 bases lay outside the gene matches.

The chain is built from TRBV27 and TRBJ1-1, with D possibly being TRBD1 (6 bases). CDR3 size: 14 residues. Per germline, CDR1 MNHEY and CDR2 SMNVEV (reference sequence). V was trimmed by 5 bases and J by 0 bases, leaving 10 bases between them. The CDR3: CASSHQGLNTEAFF. The CDR3 DNA follows: TGTGCCAGCAGTCACCAGGGGCTGAACACTGAAGCTTTCTTT.

A single count supports this clone. V and J are TRBV27 and TRBJ2-2; no clear D. The germline gives CDR1 MNHEY, CDR2 SMNVEV (reference sequence). Trimming shortened V by 3 bases and J by 7 bases, and 6 bases separated the two germline ends. This CDR3 region has 12 residues. The CDR3, as DNA: TGTGCCAGCAGTTTCCGCAGCGGGGAGCTGTTTTTT. It is translated as CASSFRSGELFF.

This clone was detected only a few times. V usage is TRBV15 and J usage is TRBJ2-7; D is unresolved. CDR1 is LNHNV, CDR2 YYDKDF, per germline (reference sequence). Trimming took 5 bases from V and 2 from J, leaving 13 bases between them. CDR3 size: 14 residues. Here the CDR3 reads CATSEDTAPYEQYF. The CDR3 region has the DNA TGTGCCACCAGCGAAGATACTGCCCCCTACGAGCAGTACTTC.

The chain is built from TRBV5-4 and TRBJ2-7, with 9 bases lining up with TRBD2. The trim removed 4 bases at V and 2 bases at J, leaving 10 bases unmatched. The CDR3 spans 16 residues. Per germline, CDR1 SGHNT and CDR2 YYREEE (reference sequence). The CDR3 bases are TGTGCCAGCAGCGGCCCCGGACTAGCGCCAACCTACGAGCAGTACTTC. It specifies CASSGPGLAPTYEQYF. The whole variable domain, filled in from reference TRBV5-4 and TRBJ2-7, reads ETGVTQSPTHLIKTRGQQVTLRCSSQSGHNTVSWYQQALGQGPQFIFQYYREEENGRGNFPPRFSGLQFPNYSSELNVNALELDDSALYLCASSGPGLAPTYEQYFGPGTRLTVT.

This rearrangement joins TRBV28 to TRBJ2-7, with 9 bases that match TRBD1. V was clipped by 7 bases and J by 5 bases; unmatched bases: 9. The length of the CDR3 is 14 residues. CDR1 MDHEN and CDR2 SYDVKM come from the germline V gene. The DNA of the CDR3 is TGTGCCAGCAACCACAGGACAGGGGTCGACGAGCAGTACTTC. It translates to CASNHRTGVDEQYF.

The rearrangement joins TRBV30 to TRBJ1-1; possible D gene TRBD1, 5 bases. CDR3 length: 12 amino acids. With 5 bases removed from V and 3 bases from J, the gap between germline ends came to 10 bases. The germline V gene has CDR1 GTSNPN and CDR2 SVGIG (reference sequence). CDR3 nucleotides: TGTGCCTGGCAGCGGGACTACACTGAAGCTTTCTTT. Encoded protein: CAWQRDYTEAFF.

The V and J genes are TRBV6-5 and TRBJ1-1; no reliable D call. The V gene's germline CDR1 is MNHEY and CDR2 SVGAGI. This CDR3 is 15 amino acids long. Trimming stripped 0 bases from V and 2 bases from J, with 10 bases between. The DNA for the CDR3 is TGTGCCAGCAGTTACTCGGTCCCAAGAAACACTGAAGCTTTCTTT. Encoded protein: CASSYSVPRNTEAFF.

The J gene is TRBJ2-7, the V gene TRBV9; D is perhaps TRBD1 or TRBD2 (5 bases each). Germline V gene sequence: CDR1 SGDLS, CDR2 YYNGEE. V was shortened by 3 bases and J by 1 base, with 17 bases between the two germline ends. The CDR3 is 16 residues long. CDR3 in amino acids: CASSEPRDGLSYEQYF. The CDR3, as DNA: TGTGCCAGCAGCGAACCGAGGGACGGACTTTCCTACGAGCAGTACTTC.